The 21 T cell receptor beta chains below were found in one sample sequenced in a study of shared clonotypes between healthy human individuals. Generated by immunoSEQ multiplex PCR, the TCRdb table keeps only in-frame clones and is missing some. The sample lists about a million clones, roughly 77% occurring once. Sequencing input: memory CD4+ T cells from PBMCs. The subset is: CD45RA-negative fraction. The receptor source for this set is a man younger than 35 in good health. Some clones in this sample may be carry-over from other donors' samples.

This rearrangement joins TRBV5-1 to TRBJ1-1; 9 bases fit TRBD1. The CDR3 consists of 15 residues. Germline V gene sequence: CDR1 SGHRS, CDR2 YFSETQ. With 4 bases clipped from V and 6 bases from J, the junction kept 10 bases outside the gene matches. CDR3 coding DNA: TGCGCCAGCAGCCGCCTTCGACAGGGGGGGTCTGAAGCTTTCTTT. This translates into CASSRLRQGGSEAFF.

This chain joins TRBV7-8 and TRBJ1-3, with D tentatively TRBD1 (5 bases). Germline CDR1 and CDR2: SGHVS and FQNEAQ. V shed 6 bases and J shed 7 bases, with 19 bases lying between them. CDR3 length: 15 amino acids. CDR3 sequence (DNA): TGTGCCAGCAGTGCGGGGAGAGGGGCCGTGAACACCATATATTTT. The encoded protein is CASSAGRGAVNTIYF.

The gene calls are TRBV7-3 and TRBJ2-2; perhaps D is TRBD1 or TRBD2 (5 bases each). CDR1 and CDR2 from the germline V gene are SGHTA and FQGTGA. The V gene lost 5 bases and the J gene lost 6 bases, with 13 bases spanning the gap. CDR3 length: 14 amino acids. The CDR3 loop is CASSLTGGSGELFF. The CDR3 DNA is TGTGCCAGCAGCCTTACTGGGGGTTCCGGGGAGCTGTTTTTT.

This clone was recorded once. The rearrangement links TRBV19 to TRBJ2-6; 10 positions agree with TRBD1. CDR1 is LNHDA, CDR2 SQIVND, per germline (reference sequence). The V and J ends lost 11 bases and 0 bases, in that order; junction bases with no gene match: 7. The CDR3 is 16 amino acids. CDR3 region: CAVRDRGPSGANVLTF. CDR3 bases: TGTGCCGTCCGGGACAGGGGACCCTCTGGGGCCAACGTCCTGACTTTC. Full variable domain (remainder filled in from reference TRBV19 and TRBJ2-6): DGGITQSPKYLFRKEGQNVTLSCEQNLNHDAMYWYRQDPGQGLRLIYYSQIVNDFQKGDIAEGYSVSREKKESFPLTVTSAQKNPTAFYLCAVRDRGPSGANVLTFGAGSRLTVL.

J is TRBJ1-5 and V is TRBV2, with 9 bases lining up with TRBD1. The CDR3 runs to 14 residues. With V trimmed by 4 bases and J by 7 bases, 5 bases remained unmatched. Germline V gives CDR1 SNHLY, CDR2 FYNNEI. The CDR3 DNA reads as TGTGCCAGCAGTGCAACAGGGGGCAGGCAGCCCCAGCATTTT. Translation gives CASSATGGRQPQHF.

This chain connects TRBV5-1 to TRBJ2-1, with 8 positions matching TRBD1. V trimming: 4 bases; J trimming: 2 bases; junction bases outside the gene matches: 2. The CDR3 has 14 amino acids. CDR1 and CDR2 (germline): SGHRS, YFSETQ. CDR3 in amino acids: CASSAGGTYNEQFF. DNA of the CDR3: TGCGCCAGCAGCGCAGGGGGCACCTACAATGAGCAGTTCTTC.

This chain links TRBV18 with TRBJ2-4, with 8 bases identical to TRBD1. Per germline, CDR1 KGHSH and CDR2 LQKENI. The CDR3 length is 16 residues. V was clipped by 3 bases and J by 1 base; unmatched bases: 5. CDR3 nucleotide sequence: TGTGCCAGCTCACCCGGGACAGGCGGCGCCAAAAACATTCAGTACTTC. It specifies CASSPGTGGAKNIQYF.

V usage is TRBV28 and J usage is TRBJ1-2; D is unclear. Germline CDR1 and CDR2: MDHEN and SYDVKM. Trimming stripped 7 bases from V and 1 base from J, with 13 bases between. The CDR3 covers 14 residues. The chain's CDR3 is CASTLMGLNYGYTF. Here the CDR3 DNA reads TGTGCCAGCACCCTTATGGGCCTTAACTATGGCTACACCTTC.

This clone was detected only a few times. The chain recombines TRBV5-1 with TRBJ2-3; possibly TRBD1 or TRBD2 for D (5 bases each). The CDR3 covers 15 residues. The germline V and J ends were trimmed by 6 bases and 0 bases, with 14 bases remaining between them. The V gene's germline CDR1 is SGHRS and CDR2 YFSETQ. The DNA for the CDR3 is TGCGCCAGCACCCGGGACGCCGCCAGCACAGATACGCAGTATTTT. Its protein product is CASTRDAASTDTQYF. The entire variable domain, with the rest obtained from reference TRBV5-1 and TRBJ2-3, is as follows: KAGVTQTPRYLIKTRGQQVTLSCSPISGHRSVSWYQQTPGQGLQFLFEYFSETQRNKGNFPGRFSGRQFSNSRSEMNVSTLELGDSALYLCASTRDAASTDTQYFGPGTRLTVL.

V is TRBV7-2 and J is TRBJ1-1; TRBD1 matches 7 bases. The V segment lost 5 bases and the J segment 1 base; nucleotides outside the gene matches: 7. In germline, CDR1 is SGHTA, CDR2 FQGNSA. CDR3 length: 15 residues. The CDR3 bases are TGTGCCAGCAGCGCGACGGGACAGCCGAACACTGAAGCTTTCTTT. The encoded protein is CASSATGQPNTEAFF.

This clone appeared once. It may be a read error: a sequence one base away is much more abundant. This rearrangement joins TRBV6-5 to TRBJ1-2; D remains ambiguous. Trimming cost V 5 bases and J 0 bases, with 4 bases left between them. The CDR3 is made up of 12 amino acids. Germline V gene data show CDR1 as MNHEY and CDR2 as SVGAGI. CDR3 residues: CASSTANYGYTF. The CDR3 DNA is TGTGCCAGCAGTACAGCTAACTATGGCTACACCTTC.

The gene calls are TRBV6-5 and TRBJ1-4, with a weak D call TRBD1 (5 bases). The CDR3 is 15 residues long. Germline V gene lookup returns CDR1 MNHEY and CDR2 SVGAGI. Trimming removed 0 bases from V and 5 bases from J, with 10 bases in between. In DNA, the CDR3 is TGTGCCAGCAGTTACTCCGGGGCAGACAATGAAAAACTGTTTTTT. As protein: CASSYSGADNEKLFF.

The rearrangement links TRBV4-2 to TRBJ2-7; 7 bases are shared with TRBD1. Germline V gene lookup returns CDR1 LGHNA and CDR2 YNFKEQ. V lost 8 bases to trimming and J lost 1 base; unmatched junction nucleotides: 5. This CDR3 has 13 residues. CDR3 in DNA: TGTGCCAGCCGCCGACAGGGTTCCTACGAGCAGTACTTC. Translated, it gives CASRRQGSYEQYF.

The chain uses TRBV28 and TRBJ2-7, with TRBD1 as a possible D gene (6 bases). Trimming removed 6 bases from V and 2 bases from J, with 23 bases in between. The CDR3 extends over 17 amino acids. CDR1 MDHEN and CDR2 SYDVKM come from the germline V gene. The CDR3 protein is CASSRDTQKFLPYEQYF. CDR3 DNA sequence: TGTGCCAGCAGCAGGGACACCCAGAAATTCCTCCCCTACGAGCAGTACTTC.

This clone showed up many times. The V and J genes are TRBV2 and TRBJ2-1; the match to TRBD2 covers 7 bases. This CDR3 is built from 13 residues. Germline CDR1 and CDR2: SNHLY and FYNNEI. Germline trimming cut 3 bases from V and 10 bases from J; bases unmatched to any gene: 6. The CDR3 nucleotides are TGTGCCAGCAGTGATAGACTAGCCCCCGAGCAGTTCTTC. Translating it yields CASSDRLAPEQFF.

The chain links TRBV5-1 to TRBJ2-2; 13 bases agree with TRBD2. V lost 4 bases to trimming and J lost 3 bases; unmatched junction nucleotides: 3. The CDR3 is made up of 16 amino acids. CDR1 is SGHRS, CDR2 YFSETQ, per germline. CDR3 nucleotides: TGCGCCAGCAGCCTGGGACTAGCGGGGCACACCGGGGAGCTGTTTTTT. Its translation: CASSLGLAGHTGELFF.

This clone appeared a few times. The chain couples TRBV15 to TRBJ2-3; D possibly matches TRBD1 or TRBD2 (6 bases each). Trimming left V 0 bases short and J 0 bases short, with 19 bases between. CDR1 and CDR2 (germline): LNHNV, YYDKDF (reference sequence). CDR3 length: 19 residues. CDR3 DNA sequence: TGTGCCACCAGCAGAGACCGACGAATGGGGGCGGGAAGCACAGATACGCAGTATTTT. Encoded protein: CATSRDRRMGAGSTDTQYF.

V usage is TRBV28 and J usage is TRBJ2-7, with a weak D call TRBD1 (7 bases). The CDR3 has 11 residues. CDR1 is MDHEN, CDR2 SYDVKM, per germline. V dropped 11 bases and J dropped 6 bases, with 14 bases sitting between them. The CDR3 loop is CASRGVGEQYF. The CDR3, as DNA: TGTGCCTCCAGGGGGGTCGGCGAGCAGTACTTC.

The CDR3 region is CASTRVGTTSINEQFF. In DNA, the CDR3 is TGTGCCAGTACCCGGGTTGGGACTACATCAATCAATGAGCAGTTCTTC. This chain uses TRBV19 with TRBJ2-1; 7 nucleotides align to TRBD2. The germline V gene has CDR1 LNHDA and CDR2 SQIVND (reference sequence). The V and J ends lost 7 bases and 6 bases, in that order; junction bases with no gene match: 15. The CDR3 has 16 residues.

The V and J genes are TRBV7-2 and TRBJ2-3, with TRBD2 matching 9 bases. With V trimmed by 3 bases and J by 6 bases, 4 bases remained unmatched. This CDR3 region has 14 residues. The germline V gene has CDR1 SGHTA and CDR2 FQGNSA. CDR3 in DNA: TGTGCCAGCAGCTTCAGTAGCGGGAGTGATACGCAGTATTTT. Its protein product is CASSFSSGSDTQYF.

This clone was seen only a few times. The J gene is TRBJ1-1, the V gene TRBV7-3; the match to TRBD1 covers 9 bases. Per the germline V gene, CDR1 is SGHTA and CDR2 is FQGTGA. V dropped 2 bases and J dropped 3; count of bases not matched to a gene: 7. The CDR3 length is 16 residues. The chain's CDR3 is CASSLRRTGVYTEAFF. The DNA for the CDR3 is TGTGCCAGCAGCTTACGGAGGACAGGGGTGTACACTGAAGCTTTCTTT.